The clone carrying this T cell receptor (beta chain) came up a few times. This sample is drawn from a study of human T cells and chemical hapten exposure. Original handling: Sequenced samples showed a median of approximately 100,000 TCRs each, with counts running from approximately 21,000 to 630,000. One entry per CDR3 protein results from TCRdb running MiXCR on the RACE reads. TCRdb's processing, not the study's, gives the V and J calls here. This sample has around 360,000 distinct CDR3 sequences, with about 6% found just once. Time point specified: patch test 2, 6 weeks after DPC sensitization. The sample's treatment: therapeutic diphenylcyclopropenone sensitization with weekly scalp DPC. This CDR3 is 15 amino acids long. The V end lost 1 base, the J end lost 0 bases, and 7 bases lay between the germline ends. CDR1 LNHDA and CDR2 SQIVND come from the germline V gene (reference sequence).

The TCR was taken from a woman aged 18-29 years with alopecia areata. Some clones in this sample may be carry-over from other donors' samples. The source was whole blood, collected in connection with sensitization to the hapten diphenylcyclopropenone (DPC). The gene calls are TRBV19 and TRBJ1-5; D remains ambiguous. The CDR3 sequence: CASSIGIYSNQPQHF. The CDR3 region has the DNA TGTGCCAGTAGTATAGGGATTTATAGCAATCAGCCCCAGCATTTT.